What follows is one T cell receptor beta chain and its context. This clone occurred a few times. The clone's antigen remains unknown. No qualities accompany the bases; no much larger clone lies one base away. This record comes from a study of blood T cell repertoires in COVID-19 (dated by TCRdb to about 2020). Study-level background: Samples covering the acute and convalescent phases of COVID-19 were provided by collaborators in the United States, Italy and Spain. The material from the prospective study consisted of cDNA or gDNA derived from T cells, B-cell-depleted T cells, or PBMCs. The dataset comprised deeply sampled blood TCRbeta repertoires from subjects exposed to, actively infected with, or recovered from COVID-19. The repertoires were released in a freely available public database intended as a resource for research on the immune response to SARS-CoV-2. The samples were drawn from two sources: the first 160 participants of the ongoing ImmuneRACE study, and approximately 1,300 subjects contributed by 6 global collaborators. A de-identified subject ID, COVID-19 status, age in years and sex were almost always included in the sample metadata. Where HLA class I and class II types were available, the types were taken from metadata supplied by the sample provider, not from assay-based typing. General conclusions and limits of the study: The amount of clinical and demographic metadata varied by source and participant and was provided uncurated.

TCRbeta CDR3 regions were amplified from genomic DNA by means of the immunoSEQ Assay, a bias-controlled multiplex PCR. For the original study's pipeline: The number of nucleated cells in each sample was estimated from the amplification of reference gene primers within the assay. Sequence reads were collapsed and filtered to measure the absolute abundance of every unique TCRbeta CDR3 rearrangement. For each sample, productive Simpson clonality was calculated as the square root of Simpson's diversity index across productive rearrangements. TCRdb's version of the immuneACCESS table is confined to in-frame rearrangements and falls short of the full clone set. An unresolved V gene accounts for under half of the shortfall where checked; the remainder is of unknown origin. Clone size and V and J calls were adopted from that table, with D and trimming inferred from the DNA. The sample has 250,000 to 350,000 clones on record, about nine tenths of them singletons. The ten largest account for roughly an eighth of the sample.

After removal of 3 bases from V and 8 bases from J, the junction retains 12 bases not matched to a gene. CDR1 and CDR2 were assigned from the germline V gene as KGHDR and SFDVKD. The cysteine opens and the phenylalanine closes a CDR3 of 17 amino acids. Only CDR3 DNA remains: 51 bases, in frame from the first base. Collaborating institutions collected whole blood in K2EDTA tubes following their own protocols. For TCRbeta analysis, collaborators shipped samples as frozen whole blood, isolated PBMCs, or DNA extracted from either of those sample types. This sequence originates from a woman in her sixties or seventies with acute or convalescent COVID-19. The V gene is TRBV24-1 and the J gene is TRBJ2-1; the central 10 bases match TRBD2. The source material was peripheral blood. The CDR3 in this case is CATSDTSGTHPFDEQFF. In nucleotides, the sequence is TGTGCCACCAGTGATACTAGCGGGACGCACCCTTTCGATGAGCAGTTCTTC.